This TCR beta chain originates from a study of cytomegalovirus exposure and HLA in healthy donors. V trimming: 0 bases; J trimming: 8 bases; junction bases outside the gene matches: 3. CDR3 length equals 15 residues. Germline lookup yields CDR1 MNHEY and CDR2 SMNVEV (reference sequence). Using immunoSEQ multiplex PCR, the repertoire was profiled, and TCRdb retains in-frame clones only, with some absent. This table has 140,000 or so clones, roughly nine tenths appearing once. Study-level points and caveats: Most TCR sequences showed up rarely, but some public TCRs showed up in many donors. According to a later analysis, TCR clusters from the first cohort tended to co-occur in the 120 or so validation repertoires. Three chains linked to CMV were shown in vitro to be specific for CMV antigens. Cytomegalovirus association was assigned to more than 150 TCR beta chains.

This clone appeared once. Its matching antigen is unknown. This rearrangement joins TRBV27 to TRBJ2-1; 11 nucleotides agree with TRBD2. This clonotype was obtained from a woman between 18 and 29 years old in good health and CMV-seropositive. Sequencing was carried out using PBMCs. CDR3 protein: CASSLSISGGDEQFF. In DNA, the CDR3 is TGTGCCAGCAGTTTATCAATTAGCGGGGGGGATGAGCAGTTCTTC.